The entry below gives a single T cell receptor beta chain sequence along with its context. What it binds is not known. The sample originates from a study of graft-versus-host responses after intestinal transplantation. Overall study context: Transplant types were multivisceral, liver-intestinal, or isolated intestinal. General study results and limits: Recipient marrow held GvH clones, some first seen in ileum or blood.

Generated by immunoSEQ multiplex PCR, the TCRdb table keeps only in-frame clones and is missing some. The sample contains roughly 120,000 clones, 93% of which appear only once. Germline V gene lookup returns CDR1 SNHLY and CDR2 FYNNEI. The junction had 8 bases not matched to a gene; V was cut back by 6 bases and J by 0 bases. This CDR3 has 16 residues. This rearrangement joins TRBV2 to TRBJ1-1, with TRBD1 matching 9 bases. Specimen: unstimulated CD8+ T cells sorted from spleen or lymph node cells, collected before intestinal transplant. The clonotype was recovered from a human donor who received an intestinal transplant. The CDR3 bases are TGTGCCAGCAGGACCCCAGGGACAGGGATGAACACTGAAGCTTTCTTT. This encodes CASRTPGTGMNTEAFF. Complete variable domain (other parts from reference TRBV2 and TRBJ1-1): EPEVTQTPSHQVTQMGQEVILRCVPISNHLYFYWYRQILGQKVEFLVSFYNNEISEKSEIFDDQFSVERPDGSNFTLKIRSTKLEDSAMYFCASRTPGTGMNTEAFFGQGTRLTVV.